What follows are 12 T cell receptor beta chains derived from one specimen sequenced in a study of blood T cell repertoires in COVID-19. Libraries were prepared by immunoSEQ multiplex PCR; TCRdb keeps only in-frame clonotypes and omits some of them. The profile covers 250,000 to 350,000 clones, with around 90% appearing a single time and approximately 2% taken by the ten largest. Sequencing was performed on peripheral blood. The receptor source for this set is a man aged 18 to 30 with active or convalescent COVID-19.

The chain links TRBV6-1 to TRBJ1-5; D remains unclear. The CDR3 has 13 amino acids. Trimming shortened V by 2 bases and J by 3 bases, and 5 bases separated the two germline ends. In germline, CDR1 is MNHNS, CDR2 SASEGT. In DNA, the CDR3 is TGTGCCAGCAGTGAATTATTCAATCAGCCCCAGCATTTT. This translates into CASSELFNQPQHF.

The rearrangement joins TRBV21-1 to TRBJ2-1; TRBD2 was called by the table and not checked on the DNA. TRBV21-1 is a known pseudogene. CDR3 size: 15 residues. The CDR3 sequence: CASSTSPRLDNEQFF. The DNA for the CDR3 is TGTGCCAGCAGCACTAGCCCACGGCTGGACAATGAGCAGTTCTTC.

The genes are TRBV3-1 (or the pseudogene TRBV3-2) and TRBJ2-3, with TRBD1 matching 8 bases. Germline CDR1 is LGHDT and CDR2 is YNNKEL (reference sequence). Germline trimming cut 2 bases from V and 6 bases from J; bases unmatched to any gene: 7. The CDR3 runs to 15 residues. The CDR3 region has the DNA TGTGCCAGCAGCCAACCGGGACAGGCGGATGATACGCAGTATTTT. Translating gives CASSQPGQADDTQYF.

V and J are TRBV2 and TRBJ2-7, with D possibly matching TRBD2 (6 bases). From germline, CDR1 is SNHLY and CDR2 FYNNEI. The CDR3 contains 13 residues. V dropped 6 bases and J dropped 3 bases, with 12 bases sitting between them. The CDR3 DNA reads as TGTGCCAGCAGGAAGGAGGGCGGCTACGAGCAGTACTTC. Amino acid sequence: CASRKEGGYEQYF.

The chain combines TRBV6-2 or TRBV6-3 with TRBJ1-2; weak D call: TRBD1 (5 bases). Trimming took 0 bases from V and 1 from J, leaving 9 bases between them. The CDR3 spans 15 residues. Germline assignment: CDR1 MNHEY and CDR2 SVGEGT. The CDR3 loop is CASSYSTDNNYGYTF. DNA for the CDR3: TGTGCCAGCAGTTACTCGACAGACAATAACTATGGCTACACCTTC.

This clone was picked up one time. The chain has TRBV5-1 and TRBJ1-4, with TRBD1 as a possible D gene (5 bases). V dropped 1 base and J dropped 7 bases, with 8 bases sitting between them. Germline-derived CDR1 and CDR2 are SGHRS and YFSETQ. The CDR3 loop spans 13 amino acids. CDR3 in amino acids: CASSLTGGEKLFF. DNA of the CDR3: TGCGCCAGCAGCTTGACGGGGGGTGAAAAACTGTTTTTT.

The V gene is TRBV15, the J gene TRBJ1-4, with TRBD1 as a possible D gene (5 bases). Trimming shortened V by 2 bases and J by 5 bases, and 15 bases separated the two germline ends. The CDR3 is 16 residues long. Germline lookup yields CDR1 LNHNV and CDR2 YYDKDF (reference sequence). CDR3 DNA sequence: TGTGCCACCAGCAGACAGGGTACCTTCGGGAATGAAAAACTGTTTTTT. Amino acids: CATSRQGTFGNEKLFF.

The chain recombines TRBV19 with TRBJ2-7; 11 bases fit TRBD2. Germline V lookup: CDR1 LNHDA, CDR2 SQIVND (reference sequence). The CDR3 is 18 amino acids. V was clipped by 3 bases and J by 2 bases; unmatched bases: 12. The chain's CDR3 is CASSIRLAGLAKTYEQYF. Written as DNA, the CDR3 is TGTGCCAGTAGTATCCGACTAGCGGGGTTGGCAAAGACCTACGAGCAGTACTTC.

The rearrangement joins TRBV28 to TRBJ2-5; D gene unclear. The CDR3 totals 13 residues. CDR1 is MDHEN and CDR2 is SYDVKM in the germline V gene. V was pared by 5 bases and J by 4 bases, with 11 bases between. The CDR3 loop reads CASSPLSRETQYF. Written as DNA, the CDR3 is TGTGCCAGCAGTCCCCTGTCCCGAGAGACCCAGTACTTC. Combining the CDR3 with reference TRBV28 and TRBJ2-5 gives the whole variable domain DVKVTQSSRYLVKRTGEKVFLECVQDMDHENMFWYRQDPGLGLRLIYFSYDVKMKEKGDIPEGYSVSREKKERFSLILESASTNQTSMYLCASSPLSRETQYFGPGTRLLVL.

The rearrangement joins TRBV11-2 to TRBJ1-1; D uncertain. Germline V CDR1 and CDR2: SGHAT, FQNNGV. This CDR3 has 18 residues. The ends were cut back, 1 base at V and 0 bases at J, with 18 bases in the middle. The CDR3 is CASSLGLVGSGMNTEAFF. CDR3 DNA: TGTGCCAGCAGCTTAGGTTTAGTAGGGTCGGGGATGAACACTGAAGCTTTCTTT.

This chain connects TRBV7-2 to TRBJ2-3; D ambiguous. This CDR3 has 14 amino acids. The V and J ends lost 3 bases and 7 bases respectively, with 14 bases between them. Germline-derived CDR1 and CDR2 are SGHTA and FQGNSA. CDR3 DNA sequence: TGTGCCAGCAGCTTCTCCGTACTCACCTATACGCAGTATTTT. It encodes CASSFSVLTYTQYF.

The gene calls are TRBV6-2 or TRBV6-3 and TRBJ2-6, with D possibly TRBD1 on 5 matching bases. The CDR3 extends over 17 amino acids. The V gene lost 2 bases and the J gene lost 0 bases, with 11 bases spanning the gap. Germline CDR1 and CDR2: MNHEY and SVGEGT. CDR3 sequence (DNA): TGTGCCAGCAGTTACGCTCAAGACAGCTCTGGGGCCAACGTCCTGACTTTC. Protein: CASSYAQDSSGANVLTF.